This T cell receptor (beta chain) derives from a study of T cell responses to AZD1222 COVID-19 vaccine. Notes on the study in general: Spike-specific TCR repertoires showed rising breadth and depth after two AZD1222 doses.

Profiled with immunoSEQ multiplex PCR; TCRdb holds only in-frame clones, not every one. The sample shows 95,000 to 150,000 clones, about 92% of them seen only once. The CDR3 runs 15 residues. V was pared by 2 bases and J by 5 bases, with 7 bases of the junction left unmatched. Germline-derived CDR1 and CDR2 are MDHEN and SYDVKM. With regard to this clone: What it binds is not known.

The source of this sequence is an adult in good health. This specimen consisted of peripheral blood, obtained on day 0 of AZD1222 vaccination. V and J are TRBV28 and TRBJ2-3; 7 bases fit TRBD2. The CDR3 coding sequence is TGTGCCAGCAGTTTACCGCGGGGGATCCGAGATACGCAGTATTTT. Protein product: CASSLPRGIRDTQYF.